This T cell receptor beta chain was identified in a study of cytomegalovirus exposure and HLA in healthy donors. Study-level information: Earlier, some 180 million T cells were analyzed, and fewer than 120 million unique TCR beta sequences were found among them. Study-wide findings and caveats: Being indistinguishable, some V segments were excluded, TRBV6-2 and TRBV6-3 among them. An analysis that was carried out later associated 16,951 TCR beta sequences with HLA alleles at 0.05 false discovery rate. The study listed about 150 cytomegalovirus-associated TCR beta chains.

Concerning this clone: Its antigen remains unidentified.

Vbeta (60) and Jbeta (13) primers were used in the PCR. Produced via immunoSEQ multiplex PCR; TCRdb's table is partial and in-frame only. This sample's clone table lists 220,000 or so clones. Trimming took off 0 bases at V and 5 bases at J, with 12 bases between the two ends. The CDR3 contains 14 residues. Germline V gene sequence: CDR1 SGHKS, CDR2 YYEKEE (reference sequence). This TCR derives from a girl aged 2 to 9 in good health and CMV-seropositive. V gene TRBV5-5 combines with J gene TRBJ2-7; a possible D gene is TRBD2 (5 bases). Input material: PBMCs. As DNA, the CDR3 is TGTGCCAGCAGCTTGGAACCCCCAGCGGACGAGCAGTACTTC. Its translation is CASSLEPPADEQYF.